Presented here are 7 T cell receptor beta chains from one specimen sequenced in a study of T-cell reconstitution after alpha-beta-depleted transplantation in children. Preparation of the TCRbeta library was carried out with unique molecular identifiers. TCRdb analysed the PCR reads with MiXCR anew, one entry per CDR3 protein. Among 350,000 to 500,000 distinct CDR3 sequences listed, about 45% were seen once. The specimen was PBMCs, collected before TCRalphabeta/CD19-depleted stem cell transplant. All receptors derive from a girl aged 2-10 years with aplastic anemia, due to receive a stem cell transplant.

DNA of the CDR3: TGCGCCAGCAGCCACGACTCCGGGACTAGGAGTACGCAGTATTTT. Amino acid sequence: CASSHDSGTRSTQYF. This chain links TRBV5-1 with TRBJ2-3, with 8 bases lining up with TRBD2. This CDR3 is 15 amino acids long. The V and J ends lost 4 bases and 8 bases, in that order; junction bases with no gene match: 12. Germline assignment: CDR1 SGHRS and CDR2 YFSETQ. Combining the CDR3 with reference TRBV5-1 and TRBJ2-3 gives the whole variable domain KAGVTQTPRYLIKTRGQQVTLSCSPISGHRSVSWYQQTPGQGLQFLFEYFSETQRNKGNFPGRFSGRQFSNSRSEMNVSTLELGDSALYLCASSHDSGTRSTQYFGPGTRLTVL.

This clonotype was seen at least ten times. The chain couples TRBV7-3 to TRBJ2-6; 11 bases match TRBD2. CDR1 and CDR2 (germline): SGHTA, FQGTGA. The CDR3 loop spans 19 amino acids. The V and J ends lost 4 bases and 0 bases, in that order; junction bases with no gene match: 8. The CDR3 DNA reads TGTGCCAGCAGCTCCGTTGGGACTAGCGGAGTCTCTGGGGCCAACGTCCTGACTTTC. This gives the protein CASSSVGTSGVSGANVLTF.

This chain connects TRBV5-1 to TRBJ2-7; TRBD1 aligns across 9 bases. The CDR3 spans 15 residues. Germline V CDR1 and CDR2: SGHRS, YFSETQ. With 5 bases clipped from V and 0 bases from J, the junction kept 6 bases outside the gene matches. The CDR3 loop is CASRPGQGSSYEQYF. DNA for the CDR3: TGCGCCAGCAGACCGGGACAGGGTAGCTCCTACGAGCAGTACTTC.

This clonotype was observed at least ten times. This chain connects TRBV29-1 to TRBJ1-2; weak D call: TRBD1 (5 bases). V lost 1 base and J lost 10, with 13 bases in between. Germline V gene data show CDR1 as SQVTM and CDR2 as ANQGSEA. The CDR3 is made up of 12 amino acids. The CDR3 region is CSVEARVSFYTF. The CDR3 DNA reads as TGCAGCGTTGAAGCCAGGGTTAGTTTCTACACCTTC.

The chain links TRBV5-1 to TRBJ2-5, with TRBD1 identical over 10 bases. This CDR3 spans 16 amino acids. CDR1 and CDR2 from the germline V gene are SGHRS and YFSETQ. The junction had 8 bases not matched to a gene; V was cut back by 3 bases and J by 3 bases. The CDR3 DNA follows: TGCGCCAGCAGCTCTCCCGGACAGGGGGGCGAAGAGACCCAGTACTTC. Its protein product is CASSSPGQGGEETQYF. The full variable domain, its missing parts supplied by reference TRBV5-1 and TRBJ2-5, is KAGVTQTPRYLIKTRGQQVTLSCSPISGHRSVSWYQQTPGQGLQFLFEYFSETQRNKGNFPGRFSGRQFSNSRSEMNVSTLELGDSALYLCASSSPGQGGEETQYFGPGTRLLVL.

The V gene is TRBV20-1, the J gene TRBJ1-3; perhaps TRBD1 as D (6 bases). Trimming removed 0 bases from V and 0 bases from J, with 15 bases in between. This CDR3 is built from 17 residues. Germline V CDR1 and CDR2: DFQATT, SNEGSKA (reference sequence). The CDR3 region is CSAREPSGAPSGNTIYF. The CDR3 nucleotides are TGCAGTGCTAGAGAACCTTCGGGGGCGCCCTCTGGAAACACCATATATTTT.

This clonotype was observed a handful of times. The chain joins TRBV28 to TRBJ2-7, with D hard to call. Germline V gene data show CDR1 as MDHEN and CDR2 as SYDVKM. CDR3 length: 11 amino acids. Trimming cost V 9 bases and J 7 bases, with 13 bases left between them. DNA for the CDR3: TGTGCCAGTGGAGAGTGGTGGGAGCAGTACTTC. Protein product: CASGEWWEQYF.